Below, one T cell receptor (beta chain) is given with its context. The antigen is unknown. Different DNA sequences within this sample yield the same CDR3. What was sequenced were expressed TCRB transcripts, since all of the isolated RNA had been reverse transcribed. The protocol was immunoSEQ multiplex PCR, while the TCRdb copy is restricted to in-frame clones and leaves out a portion. The sample holds 360,000 or so clones, about 20% seen once. This sample is drawn from a study of beta chain features in type 1 diabetes. Findings of the study overall: People with Type 1 diabetes carried modestly yet significantly shorter TCRB CDR3s in all four CD4+ subsets.

The germline CDR1 and CDR2 sequences are GTSNPN and SVGIG (reference sequence). The CDR3 length is 13 residues. V gave up 4 bases and J gave up 2 bases, with 9 bases separating them. The chain has TRBV30 and TRBJ1-5; perhaps TRBD1 as D (5 bases). The receptor was isolated from a woman in her late teens or twenties in good health. Material: naive CD4+ T cells from blood. In nucleotides, the CDR3 is TGTGCCTGGACCCCGGGGGGCAATCAGCCCCAGCATTTT. Residues: CAWTPGGNQPQHF.